Below, one T cell receptor (beta chain) is given with its context. Its antigen remains unidentified. These data come from a study of T cell responses to AZD1222 COVID-19 vaccine. The overall study: Second doses were pooled across both intervals (about 4 or about 12 weeks).

Regarding the study as a whole: Most donors were white British and more were female, and clonal diversity was possibly underestimated. Spike-wide vaccine-associated CD4 TCRs dominated at 160-218 and 743-854.

The repertoire was sequenced with immunoSEQ multiplex PCR; TCRdb's copy has only in-frame clones and lacks some. The sample yields about 120,000 clones, 85% to 90% seen once. The V gene's germline CDR1 is LNHDA and CDR2 SQIVND (reference sequence). V shed 0 bases and J 4 bases; nucleotides not matched to a gene: 4. The CDR3 has 17 residues. The genes are TRBV19 and TRBJ2-1; the match to TRBD2 covers 12 bases. The sample in question was peripheral blood, obtained on day 0 of AZD1222 vaccination. The TCR originated in an adult in good health. DNA for the CDR3: TGTGCCAGTAGTATAGAATTGGGACTAGCGGGTTACAATGAGCAGTTCTTC. This translates into CASSIELGLAGYNEQFF.